This T cell receptor beta chain stems from a study of T cells in Graves' hyperthyroidism and ophthalmopathy. Amplified TCR beta CDR3 regions came from RNA transcripts. First-round RT-PCR with HTBI primers amplified the TCR CDR3 region. A single record per CDR3 protein comes from TCRdb applying MiXCR to the multiplex PCR reads. The table has some 530,000 distinct CDR3 sequences, roughly 22% seen once. The table lists this clonotype with many counts. The TCR was taken from a woman in her 70s with Graves' ophthalmopathy. Sequencing input: blood.

DNA for the CDR3: TGTGCCAGCAGGACCTTTTCCGGGACAGGGAGGCGAGAGACCCAGTACTTC. It translates to CASRTFSGTGRRETQYF. The chain joins TRBV28 to TRBJ2-5, with TRBD1 matching 9 bases. CDR3 length: 17 amino acids. Germline CDR1 reads MDHEN; CDR2 reads SYDVKM. The junction had 15 bases not matched to a gene; V was cut back by 6 bases and J by 4 bases.